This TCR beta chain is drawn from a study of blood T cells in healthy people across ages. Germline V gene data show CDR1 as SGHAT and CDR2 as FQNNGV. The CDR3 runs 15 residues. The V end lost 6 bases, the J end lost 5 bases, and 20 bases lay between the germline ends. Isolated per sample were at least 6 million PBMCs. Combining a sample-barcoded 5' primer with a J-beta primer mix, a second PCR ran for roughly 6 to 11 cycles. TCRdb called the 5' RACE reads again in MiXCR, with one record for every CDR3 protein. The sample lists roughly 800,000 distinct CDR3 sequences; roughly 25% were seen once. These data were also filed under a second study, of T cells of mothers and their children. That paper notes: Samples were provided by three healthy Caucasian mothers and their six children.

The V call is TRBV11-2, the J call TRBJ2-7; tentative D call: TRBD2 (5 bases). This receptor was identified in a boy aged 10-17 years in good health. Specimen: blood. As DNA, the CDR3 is TGTGCCAGCAGTTCTATAACTCTTCGGGGAGACGAGCAGTACTTC. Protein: CASSSITLRGDEQYF.